One and the same sample provided the 18 T cell receptor beta chains below, sequenced in a study of blood T cell repertoires in COVID-19. The assay was immunoSEQ multiplex PCR, and TCRdb's table has in-frame clones only and misses some. The sample comprises 90,000 to 120,000 clones, roughly 71% of which are singletons, and about 5.9% rests with the top ten. The sample taken for sequencing was peripheral blood. The source of these receptors is a man of 80 years or more with acute or convalescent COVID-19.

This clone has only a few counts. V and J are TRBV18 and TRBJ2-2, with 7 nucleotides matching TRBD1. The CDR3 consists of 15 residues. After removal of 4 bases from V and 5 bases from J, the junction contained 7 bases not matched to a gene. In germline, CDR1 is KGHSH, CDR2 LQKENI. The CDR3: CASSRRTGDTGELFF. In nucleotides, the CDR3 is TGTGCCAGCTCACGCAGGACAGGCGATACCGGGGAGCTGTTTTTT.

V gene TRBV9 combines with J gene TRBJ2-1; 11 bases are a match to TRBD2. Per germline, CDR1 SGDLS and CDR2 YYNGEE. V lost 4 bases, J lost 7 bases, and 7 bases stayed unmatched. This CDR3 contains 15 residues. In nucleotides, the CDR3 is TGTGCCAGCAGCTCTTCGGGACTAGCGGCTAATGAGCAGTTCTTC. Translated: CASSSSGLAANEQFF.

The chain carries TRBV30 and TRBJ1-1, with D perhaps matching TRBD1 (6 bases). The germline CDR1 and CDR2 sequences are GTSNPN and SVGIG (reference sequence). This CDR3 has 13 residues. Trimming took off 7 bases at V and 4 bases at J, with 16 bases between the two ends. CDR3 in amino acids: CASGEQGSTEAFF. The CDR3 coding sequence is TGTGCCTCGGGGGAGCAGGGGTCCACTGAAGCTTTCTTT.

The chain employs TRBV5-4 and TRBJ1-2; 7 nucleotides line up with TRBD1. Per germline, CDR1 SGHNT and CDR2 YYREEE (reference sequence). J was trimmed by 4 bases and V by 5 bases; bases with no gene match: 11. The CDR3 totals 15 residues. The CDR3 spells CASRATGSFLYGYTF. DNA for the CDR3: TGTGCCAGCAGGGCGACAGGGTCATTCCTCTATGGCTACACCTTC.

V gene TRBV6-4 combines with J gene TRBJ2-1; D is possibly TRBD2 (6 bases). The CDR3 sequence is 15 residues long. Germline V gene lookup returns CDR1 MRHNA and CDR2 SNTAGT. The V gene lost 0 bases and the J gene lost 2 bases, with 8 bases spanning the gap. CDR3 nucleotides: TGTGCCAGCAGTGACTCTAGCGGAGCCTACAATGAGCAGTTCTTC. It is translated as CASSDSSGAYNEQFF.

The rearrangement links TRBV7-3 to TRBJ2-5; tentatively, D is TRBD2 (5 bases). The V gene's germline CDR1 is SGHTA and CDR2 FQGTGA. There are 13 residues in the CDR3. The V gene lost 5 bases and the J gene lost 2 bases, with 9 bases spanning the gap. CDR3 in DNA: TGTGCCAGCAGCGCATCGGGGCAAGAGACCCAGTACTTC. Amino acid sequence: CASSASGQETQYF.

The chain employs TRBV5-1 and TRBJ1-4, with D tentatively TRBD1 (5 bases). The CDR3 length is 13 residues. Trimming removed 8 bases from V and 3 bases from J, with 11 bases in between. In germline, CDR1 is SGHRS, CDR2 YFSETQ. CDR3: CASKGSANEKLFF. CDR3 DNA sequence: TGCGCCAGTAAGGGGTCGGCTAATGAAAAACTGTTTTTT.

This chain uses TRBV10-1 with TRBJ2-1; D possibly corresponds to TRBD2 (5 bases). The V and J ends lost 4 bases and 4 bases respectively, with 11 bases between them. Looked up from germline, CDR1 is WNHNN and CDR2 is SYGVQD (reference sequence). The CDR3 totals 14 residues. The CDR3 region has the DNA TGCGCCAGCAGTGCGAGAGGGAATTACAATGAGCAGTTCTTC. Translation gives CASSARGNYNEQFF.

CDR3 sequence: CASSSGSGGELFF. The CDR3 DNA reads TGTGCCAGCAGTAGCGGGAGTGGCGGGGAGCTGTTTTTT. The rearrangement uses TRBV3-1 (or the pseudogene TRBV3-2) and TRBJ2-2; 9 nucleotides line up with TRBD2. The CDR3 length is 13 residues. Trimming took 6 bases from V and 7 from J; bases not matched to a gene: 3. In germline, CDR1 is LGHDT, CDR2 YNNKEL (reference sequence).

V and J are TRBV19 and TRBJ1-1; 8 positions agree with TRBD1. V dropped 7 bases and J dropped 0; count of bases not matched to a gene: 7. This CDR3 is 15 amino acids long. Per the germline V gene, CDR1 is LNHDA and CDR2 is SQIVND (reference sequence). CDR3 in DNA: TGTGCCAGTATTGCAGGGGGCAAAATGAACACTGAAGCTTTCTTT. Translating gives CASIAGGKMNTEAFF.

V and J are TRBV4-3 and TRBJ1-1, with D maybe TRBD1 (5 bases). Trimming took 0 bases from V and 7 from J, leaving 15 bases between them. The CDR3 is 15 amino acids. Germline V gene sequence: CDR1 LGHNA, CDR2 YSLEER. CDR3 protein: CASSQDDGVGGEAFF. The CDR3 DNA reads as TGCGCCAGCAGCCAAGATGATGGGGTCGGGGGTGAAGCTTTCTTT.

The CDR3 coding sequence is TGTGCCGGCGGACTAGCGGGAGGGAATGAGCAGTTCTTC. Translated, it gives CAGGLAGGNEQFF. The chain carries TRBV5-4 and TRBJ2-1; 15 bases fit TRBD2. This CDR3 region has 13 residues. The V gene end was trimmed by 10 bases and the J gene end by 7 bases; junction bases not matched to a gene: 3. The germline V gene has CDR1 SGHNT and CDR2 YYREEE (reference sequence).

The V and J genes are TRBV19 and TRBJ1-1; D unresolved. Looked up from germline, CDR1 is LNHDA and CDR2 is SQIVND (reference sequence). The CDR3 sequence is 13 residues long. Trimming took off 1 base at V and 4 bases at J, with 7 bases between the two ends. As DNA, the CDR3 is TGTGCCAGTAGTATAGGAGTCGGCACTGAAGCTTTCTTT. Its translation is CASSIGVGTEAFF.

The V call is TRBV27, the J call TRBJ2-7; 10 bases line up with TRBD2. The germline V gene has CDR1 MNHEY and CDR2 SMNVEV (reference sequence). The CDR3 has 14 amino acids. J lost 3 bases, V lost 6 bases, and 5 bases had no gene match. This chain's CDR3 is CASSSRTSGYEQYF. The CDR3 coding sequence is TGTGCCAGCAGCTCCCGGACTAGCGGCTACGAGCAGTACTTC.

This clone showed up just a few times. Distinct nucleotide sequences in the sample also encode this CDR3. The J gene is TRBJ2-1, the V gene TRBV9, with 7 bases lining up with TRBD2. The CDR3 contains 13 residues. The V gene's germline CDR1 is SGDLS and CDR2 YYNGEE. V lost 3 bases to trimming and J lost 7 bases; unmatched junction nucleotides: 4. The CDR3 region has the DNA TGTGCCAGCAGCGGGACTAGTAGGAATGAGCAGTTCTTC. Residues: CASSGTSRNEQFF.

V is TRBV6-2 or TRBV6-3 and J is TRBJ1-6; a weak D match, TRBD1 (6 bases). The V end lost 6 bases, the J end lost 3 bases, and 12 bases lay between the germline ends. Germline assignment: CDR1 MNHEY and CDR2 SVGEGT. The CDR3 consists of 15 residues. The CDR3 sequence is CASSPRGVYNSPLHF. The CDR3 DNA reads TGTGCCAGCAGCCCCAGGGGAGTCTATAATTCACCCCTCCACTTT.

V and J are TRBV3-1 (or the pseudogene TRBV3-2) and TRBJ1-1; 7 bases are shared with TRBD1. CDR3 length: 18 residues. CDR1 LGHDT and CDR2 YNNKEL come from the germline V gene (reference sequence). Trimming at V came to 4 bases and at J to 4 bases, leaving 18 bases not matched to a gene. CDR3 bases: TGTGCCAGCAGCCGGACGAGCGGGCGGGGACAGAGGGGCACTGAAGCTTTCTTT. It specifies CASSRTSGRGQRGTEAFF.

V usage is TRBV6-5 and J usage is TRBJ2-5; possibly TRBD1 for D (5 bases). The CDR3 has 11 residues. Germline CDR1 is MNHEY and CDR2 is SVGAGI. V was cut by 6 bases and J by 7 bases, with 9 bases left in between. The CDR3 bases are TGTGCCAGCAGACGTCAGGGGACCCAGTACTTC. It is translated as CASRRQGTQYF.